The TCR beta chain under discussion was sequenced for a study of T cells after yellow fever vaccination. For the study at large: It was SMART-Seq v4 Ultra Low Input that prepared the fractions with low cell numbers. Findings and caveats of the study: The bulk population could contribute abundant contaminating clonotypes to FACS-sorted repertoires. Post-booster repertoires contained most primary-vaccination clones again (96% CD4, 85% to 90% CD8).

This clonotype was seen many times. Its specificity is unknown. Germline V gene lookup returns CDR1 SGHRS and CDR2 YFSETQ. There are 13 residues in the CDR3. V was pared by 4 bases and J by 1 base, with 8 bases between. TCRdb re-called the 5' RACE reads through MiXCR, storing one row per CDR3 protein. The sample has more than 300,000 distinct CDR3 sequences; 6.5% to 8.5% are singletons. This rearrangement joins TRBV5-1 to TRBJ1-1; D possibly corresponds to TRBD1 (5 bases). The sequencing here drew on PBMCs, taken around 45 days after the first yellow fever vaccination. The source is a man in his late teens or twenties who received the YFV17D yellow fever vaccine. CDR3 in amino acids: CASSIGQNTEAFF. CDR3 nucleotides: TGCGCCAGCAGCATCGGACAGAACACTGAAGCTTTCTTT.